This is a list of T cell receptor beta chains from one sample in a study of blood T cell repertoires in COVID-19. TCRdb's table, derived via immunoSEQ multiplex PCR, lists solely in-frame clones and lacks some. The repertoire has roughly 82,000 clones, around 83% of them found once; the top ten carry over 15%. Sequencing used peripheral blood. These receptors all stem from an older woman with acute or convalescent COVID-19. Both conserved end residues are part of each CDR3. The D gene is left open where the match is weak. The listing skips clone size in some rows; elsewhere it reads once, few, many or a size class.

J	V	size	D	CDR3	DNA
TRBJ2-1	TRBV27	-	TRBD2	CASSFDGRGEQFF	TGTGCCAGCAGTTTTGACGGGAGGGGTGAGCAGTTCTTC
TRBJ1-1	TRBV12-3/TRBV12-4	few	TRBD1	CASSSTGYTEAFF	TGTGCCAGCAGTTCGACAGGGTACACTGAAGCTTTCTTT
TRBJ1-3	TRBV15	few	TRBD1	CATSRPGQERNTIYF	TGTGCCACCAGCAGACCCGGACAGGAGAGAAACACCATATATTTT
TRBJ2-1	TRBV19	once	TRBD2	CASSISPSGRGNEQFF	TGTGCCAGTAGTATTTCTCCTAGCGGGAGGGGCAATGAGCAGTTCTTC
TRBJ2-3	TRBV11-2	-	-	CASSLDLTDTQYF	TGTGCCAGCAGCTTAGACCTCACAGATACGCAGTATTTT
TRBJ1-1	TRBV30	-	-	CAWSRTVNTEAFF	TGTGCCTGGAGTAGGACAGTGAACACTGAAGCTTTCTTT
TRBJ1-2	TRBV24-1	-	TRBD1	CATSDAQGARGYTF	TGTGCCACCAGTGACGCTCAGGGGGCACGGGGCTACACCTTC
TRBJ2-7	TRBV7-9	-	-	CASSLVMYEQYF	TGTGCCAGCAGCTTAGTTATGTACGAGCAGTACTTC
TRBJ2-5	TRBV5-1	-	TRBD1	CASSIGHAGQGQTQYF	TGCGCCAGCAGCATAGGACATGCGGGACAGGGTCAGACCCAGTACTTC
TRBJ2-3	TRBV10-3	-	TRBD2	CAISESTREARGTQYF	TGTGCCATCAGTGAGTCGACCCGGGAGGCAAGAGGTACGCAGTATTTT
TRBJ1-1	TRBV12-3/TRBV12-4	-	TRBD1	CASILTGSTEAFF	TGTGCCAGCATCCTGACAGGGAGCACTGAAGCTTTCTTT
TRBJ2-1	TRBV11-2	many	-	CASSPADSPYNEQFF	TGTGCCAGCAGCCCAGCGGACTCCCCCTACAATGAGCAGTTCTTC
TRBJ1-1	TRBV7-9	-	TRBD1	CARNRQGANTEAFF	TGTGCCAGAAATCGACAGGGGGCGAACACTGAAGCTTTCTTT
TRBJ2-3	TRBV10-3	-	TRBD2	CATKRTSGRESTDTQYF	TGTGCCACTAAGCGTACTAGCGGGAGGGAGAGCACAGATACGCAGTATTTT
TRBJ1-6	TRBV19	-	TRBD1	CASKGDSASPLHF	TGTGCCAGTAAAGGGGACAGTGCTTCACCCCTCCACTTT
TRBJ2-7	TRBV29-1	-	-	CSVETGSSYEQYF	TGCAGCGTTGAAACGGGGTCCTCCTACGAGCAGTACTTC
TRBJ1-2	TRBV7-9	-	-	CASSLNLAYGYTF	TGTGCCAGCAGCTTAAATTTGGCATATGGCTACACCTTC
TRBJ1-6	TRBV5-1	-	-	CASSLVPGESPLHF	TGCGCCAGCAGCTTGGTGCCAGGTGAATCACCCCTCCACTTT